This record covers a single TCR beta chain. As yet, its antigen is unknown. The source of the sample is a study of PD-L1 blockade in urothelial cancer. Study-wide background: Bladder-origin urothelial cancer in males described twenty-five of the 29 patients. The analyses of blood took place 3 weeks (second dose) and 6 weeks after treatment start. General study results and limits: Clones that were tumor-associated expanded more in the blood of durable-benefit patients at 3 weeks.

The investigators introduced synthetic TCR analog templates into each PCR as spikes. This table comes from immunoSEQ multiplex PCR, and its TCRdb copy is limited to in-frame clones, with some not included. The table includes 120,000 or so clones, more than 70% detected once. Time point described: peripheral blood 6 weeks after treatment start. The input for sequencing was PBMCs, taken around atezolizumab (anti-PD-L1) treatment. This receptor was taken from a man between 50 and 59 years old with urothelial cancer.

As DNA, the CDR3 is TGTGCCAGCAGCTTAGCAAGGGGGGGCTGGGGTGGCTACACCTTC. This encodes CASSLARGGWGGYTF. This sequence joins TRBV7-2 and TRBJ1-2; maybe TRBD1 (6 bases). The CDR3 has 15 amino acids. CDR1 SGHTA and CDR2 FQGNSA come from the germline V gene. The V and J ends lost 0 bases and 7 bases respectively, with 15 bases between them.